The rows below give T cell receptor beta chains drawn from one sample of a study of blood T cell repertoires in COVID-19. TCRdb keeps only in-frame clones here, not all; method: immunoSEQ multiplex PCR. Among about 93,000 clones, about nine tenths were seen once, and the ten largest hold around 1.5%. Source material: peripheral blood. Receptors were obtained from a human donor with active COVID-19. The donor label of this sample is uncertain. CDR3s include the opening cysteine and the closing phenylalanine or tryptophan. D genes are given only for firm matches. Rows may omit the clone size; those that give it use once, few, many or a size class.

>TRBJ2-2|TRBV13|TRBD2|few
TGTGCCAGCAGCACCCGAGGACTAGCGGGGCGGGCTGGGGAGCTGTTTTTT
CASSTRGLAGRAGELFF
>TRBJ2-7|TRBV6-6|.|.
TGTGCCAGCAGTTTGCCCAATCGGTACGAGCAGTACTTC
CASSLPNRYEQYF
>TRBJ1-3|TRBV30|.|.
TGTGCCTGGGAGGGGGGGCTTGATGGAAACACCATATATTTT
CAWEGGLDGNTIYF
>TRBJ1-4|TRBV27|TRBD1|.
TGTGCCAGCAGTCCTGGGGACAGCAAAGCAACTAATGAAAAACTGTTTTTT
CASSPGDSKATNEKLFF
>TRBJ2-2|TRBV5-5|TRBD2|once
TGTGCCAGCAGCTTTGGGACTAACGCAGCCGGGGAGCTGTTTTTT
CASSFGTNAAGELFF
>TRBJ1-2|TRBV7-9|.|.
TGTGCCAGCAGCCCCAACAGGGTAGGCTACACCTTC
CASSPNRVGYTF
>TRBJ2-1|TRBV7-3|TRBD2|.
TGTGCCAGCAGCTTAATTGGCGGGGGGTACAATGAGCAGTTCTTC
CASSLIGGGYNEQFF
>TRBJ2-2|TRBV2|.|.
TGTGCTCCAGGTGCTAACACCGGGGAGCTGTTTTTT
CAPGANTGELFF
>TRBJ1-1|TRBV18|TRBD1|.
TGTGCCAGCTCACGCGAGCCAGGGGGAGTGAACACTGAAGCTTTCTTT
CASSREPGGVNTEAFF
>TRBJ2-2|TRBV7-9|.|.
TGTGCTCGAAGCCCGGTGGCCGGGGAGCTGTTTTTT
CARSPVAGELFF
>TRBJ2-7|TRBV2|.|.
TGTGCCAGCAGTCGGGGGGCGCAGTACGAGCAGTACTTC
CASSRGAQYEQYF
>TRBJ1-2|TRBV5-1|.|.
TGCGCCAGCACCTCCGGGGGAGACTATGGCTACACCTTC
CASTSGGDYGYTF
>TRBJ1-1|TRBV19|.|.
TGTGCCAGTAGTAGGGAGGTTGGTGTTGAAGCTTTCTTT
CASSREVGVEAFF
>TRBJ2-7|TRBV5-4|TRBD1|.
TGTGCCAGCAGCTTGGCTTTGGGACAGGGCTACGAGCAGTACTTC
CASSLALGQGYEQYF
>TRBJ1-5|TRBV2|.|once
TGTGCCAGCAGTGTGGGGGGTAAGATCCATCAGCCCCAGCATTTT
CASSVGGKIHQPQHF
>TRBJ1-1|TRBV12-3/TRBV12-4|.|.
TGTGCCAGCACCAAACAGGGATTTAGTGAAGCTTTCTTT
CASTKQGFSEAFF
>TRBJ2-3|TRBV7-9|TRBD2|.
TGTGCCAGCAGCTTAGTGGGGACTAACACAGATACGCAGTATTTT
CASSLVGTNTDTQYF
>TRBJ2-3|TRBV5-1|.|.
TGCGCCAGCAGCTCGACCGCGGGCACAGATACGCAGTATTTT
CASSSTAGTDTQYF
>TRBJ2-3|TRBV9|.|.
TGTGCCAGCAGCGATATAGTGGCAACGGGACACGGCCAGTATTTT
CASSDIVATGHGQYF
>TRBJ2-3|TRBV6-2/TRBV6-3|.|.
TGTGCCAGCAGTTACTCGATCCTAGGGGGTGCTAGCACAGATACGCAGTATTTT
CASSYSILGGASTDTQYF
>TRBJ1-3|TRBV6-1|TRBD1|.
TGTGCCAGCAGTGAGGTCCCCTCGACAGGGTCCGGAAACACCATATATTTT
CASSEVPSTGSGNTIYF
>TRBJ1-5|TRBV6-5|TRBD1|few
TGTGCCAGCAGTCTACAGGGGAATCAGCCCCAGCATTTT
CASSLQGNQPQHF
>TRBJ2-7|TRBV30|.|.
TGTGCCTGGAGTTCAGCAGGGTTCTACGAGCAGTACTTC
CAWSSAGFYEQYF
>TRBJ1-6|TRBV18|.|few
TGTGCCAGCTCACCAGGGGGCCCCTATAATTCACCCCTCCACTTT
CASSPGGPYNSPLHF
>TRBJ2-7|TRBV7-2|.|.
TGTGCCAGCAGCTTAGGATCGTCCAGGGGCGAGCAGTACTTC
CASSLGSSRGEQYF
>TRBJ1-4|TRBV4-2|.|.
TGTGCCAGCAGCCAAGGCATAGGGAGGGCCCGGGGTGAAAAACTGTTTTTT
CASSQGIGRARGEKLFF
>TRBJ2-1|TRBV12-3/TRBV12-4|TRBD2|.
TGTGCCAGCAGGCTAGCGGGGGGGAATGAGCAGTTCTTC
CASRLAGGNEQFF
>TRBJ2-2|TRBV18|.|.
TGTGCCAGCTCGTCGGGACAAGTGGACACCGGGGAGCTGTTTTTT
CASSSGQVDTGELFF
>TRBJ2-1|TRBV11-2|TRBD1|.
TGTGCCAGCAGCTTAGCGTTGGGACAGGACAACTACAATGAGCAGTTCTTC
CASSLALGQDNYNEQFF
>TRBJ1-1|TRBV23-1|TRBD1|.
TGCGCCAGCAGTCATTTGACAGGGCAGACTGAAGCTTTCTTT
CASSHLTGQTEAFF
>TRBJ1-1|TRBV6-5|TRBD1|.
TGTGCCAGCAGTTTCGGACAGGGTGCAGCTTTCTTT
CASSFGQGAAFF
>TRBJ2-5|TRBV5-6|TRBD2|.
TGTGCCAGCAGCTACCTCGGGAGGGGCACTAAATTGGAGACCCAGTACTTC
CASSYLGRGTKLETQYF
>TRBJ1-2|TRBV19|.|.
TGTGCCAGTAGTATCCGCTATGGCTACACCTTC
CASSIRYGYTF
>TRBJ1-6|TRBV7-8|.|.
TGTGCCAGCAGCTTAGATCCAGAGACACAGAGCTCCTATAATTCACCCCTCCACTTT
CASSLDPETQSSYNSPLHF
>TRBJ2-3|TRBV5-4|.|.
TGTGCCAGCAGCTTGGAACAGCTTTACACAGATACGCAGTATTTT
CASSLEQLYTDTQYF